This T cell receptor (beta chain) comes out of a study of OX40 agonist ivuxolimab in advanced cancers. Libraries were prepared by immunoSEQ multiplex PCR; TCRdb keeps only in-frame clonotypes and omits some of them. The data contain roughly 60,000 clones, around 84% of them singletons. Trimming cost V 4 bases and J 6 bases, with 17 bases left between them. Germline CDR1 is SGDLS and CDR2 is YYNGEE. This CDR3 spans 14 amino acids. The chain joins TRBV9 to TRBJ2-7; D is perhaps TRBD1 (6 bases). This TCR came from an adult with an advanced solid tumor such as melanoma, head and neck, liver or kidney cancer. This sample comprised CD4+ or CD8+ T cells sorted from blood, obtained in a trial of the OX40 agonist ivuxolimab. CDR3: CASSLLDSTSEQYF. In nucleotides, the CDR3 is TGTGCCAGCAGCCTACTGGACAGTACTAGCGAGCAGTACTTC.